This T cell receptor beta chain was obtained from a study of Tregs in tolerant kidney transplant recipients. The study's findings and limits: Some patients' samples used different primers over time, so nucleotide sequences weren't comparable. Few patients were studied, so findings need validation in larger groups.

Details on this clone: The antigen is not known.

The germline CDR1 and CDR2 sequences are ENHRY and SYGVKD. V lost 10 bases to trimming and J lost 1 base, with 13 bases between them. The length of the CDR3 is 14 residues. Assay used: immunoSEQ multiplex PCR; TCRdb lists only in-frame clones, some missing. The data show about 14,000 clones, around 80% seen once. Thawed PBMCs were FACS-sorted into unstimulated CD4+CD25+CD127- regulatory T cells, CD4+CD25- non-regulatory cells, CD4 and CD8 cells. An overnight rest at 37°C with 200 IU/ml IL-2 preceded regulatory T cell sorting from thawed PBMCs. The TCR sequence derives from a human donor who received a combined kidney and bone marrow transplant. Sequencing was performed on Tregs from blood, taken before the transplant. V and J are TRBV10-3 and TRBJ2-2, with a weak D call TRBD2 (6 bases). The CDR3 DNA follows: TGTGCCACCCGGGACTCTTTGAACACCGGGGAGCTGTTTTTT. Translated, it gives CATRDSLNTGELFF.